This T cell receptor (beta chain) appears in the sequencing data of a study of blood T cell repertoires in COVID-19. Study context: Acute and convalescent COVID-19 specimens originated in the United States, Italy and Spain. The analysed material was cDNA or gDNA that came from T cells, B-cell-depleted T cells, or PBMCs.

Germline trimming cut 3 bases from V and 4 bases from J; bases unmatched to any gene: 4. There are 15 residues in the CDR3. Germline CDR1 KGHSH, CDR2 LQKENI. How the authors handled the data: Amplification with reference gene primers provided the estimates of nucleated cell counts. Produced via immunoSEQ multiplex PCR; TCRdb's table is partial and in-frame only. The DNA was the basis for D and trimming; V, J and clone size are from that table. Of some 250,000 clones detected, roughly 89% appear once; the ten largest clones hold over 2%. The chain is built from TRBV18 and TRBJ2-1; 9 bases fit TRBD2. Source material: peripheral blood. This sequence originates from a man under 40 who had recovered from COVID-19. The CDR3 loop is CASSPRSGGYNEQFF. The CDR3 nucleotides are TGTGCCAGCTCACCGAGGAGCGGGGGGTACAATGAGCAGTTCTTC.